There are many counts of the clone carrying this T cell receptor beta chain. The antigen remains undetermined. This CDR3 has 14 amino acids. Germline-derived CDR1 and CDR2 are SGHTA and FQGNSA. Trimming took off 2 bases at V and 7 bases at J, with 15 bases between the two ends. Additional autoimmune diseases, uncontrolled infections, pregnancy or lactation disqualified patients. The sample belongs to a study of Graves' ophthalmopathy and Graves' hyperthyroidism. General observations from the study: At about 70% sensitivity and approximately 78% specificity, the model predicted progression of the ophthalmopathy.

Beta-chain TCR CDR3 regions were amplified from RNA transcripts. Second-round multiplex PCR followed a first-round RT-PCR using HTBI primers. Each CDR3 protein gets one entry after TCRdb re-called the multiplex PCR reads with MiXCR. The table shows about 480,000 distinct CDR3 sequences, with 13% to 15% occurring only once. The sequence derives from a woman in her twenties or thirties with Graves' ophthalmopathy. Sequencing was performed on blood. This chain joins TRBV7-2 and TRBJ2-7, with a possible D match to TRBD1 (6 bases). DNA for the CDR3: TGTGCCAGCAGCTTACTGATTATAAGGGGGGAGCAGTACTTC. Translation gives CASSLLIIRGEQYF.